Listed below are T cell receptor beta chains from one sample, sequenced in a study of cytomegalovirus exposure and HLA in healthy donors. Produced via immunoSEQ multiplex PCR; TCRdb's table is partial and in-frame only. This sample yields about 50,000 clones, of which 60% to 80% are seen a single time; 2.5% to 3% belongs to the top ten. Material: PBMCs. The receptors here all came from a woman aged 40 to 50 in good health and CMV-seropositive. The CDR3 runs from the conserved cysteine through the conserved F or W. Fields, in order: V gene, J gene, CDR3 protein.

>TRBV15|TRBJ2-5
CATSRGGPSETQYF
>TRBV5-8|TRBJ1-2
CASSRITGLEYGYTF
>TRBV30|-
CAWSGGGREQYF
>TRBV15|TRBJ2-3
CATSSNTEAQYF
>TRBV5-1|TRBJ1-1
CASSDGQGGSAFF
>TRBV6-1|TRBJ2-7
CAIEPYEQYF
>TRBV28|TRBJ2-7
CASSPPGQGRYEQYF
>TRBV5-4|TRBJ1-6
CASSVDQASPLHF
>TRBV7-9|TRBJ2-3
CASSQQESDTQYF
>TRBV7-6|TRBJ2-5
CASSLGAGGPGETQYF
>TRBV5-1|TRBJ1-1
CASSGGLRGPDTEAFF
>TRBV6-5|TRBJ2-7
CASRRPGSSYEQYF
>TRBV10-2|TRBJ1-4
CASRPTGGATNEKLFF
>TRBV6-1|TRBJ2-1
CASSEEVRRGGIF
>TRBV25-1|TRBJ1-1
CASSARDRGFNLRTEAFF
>TRBV10-3|TRBJ2-7
CAISDALGQGYF
>TRBV18|TRBJ2-1
CASSPLAGDSYNEQFF
>TRBV9|TRBJ2-7
CASSVLGKGSDEQYF
>TRBV6-1|TRBJ2-5
CASSPRGTPQETQYF
>TRBV7-8|TRBJ2-7
CASRATGTWSYEQYF
>TRBV5-1|TRBJ2-1
CASSGASGYNEQFF
>TRBV7-2|TRBJ2-3
CASSLAGGPADTQYF
>TRBV28|TRBJ1-1
CASRTQGPMNTEAFF
>TRBV5-4|TRBJ1-2
CASSREGLSDYGYTF
>TRBV19|TRBJ1-2
CASTRGPTTGGYTF
>TRBV27|TRBJ1-1
CASGTVNTEAFF
>TRBV19|TRBJ1-3
CASKLSAPSGNTIYF
>TRBV2|TRBJ2-3
CATRLAGAITDTQYF
>TRBV18|TRBJ2-2
CASTPPGQAGELFF
>TRBV6-1|TRBJ1-6
CASSEAIGGNSPLHF
>TRBV4-2|TRBJ2-7
CASSPRTGESREQYF
>TRBV28|TRBJ1-2
CASSPDSYGYTF
>TRBV7-9|TRBJ2-7
CASSFSGYEQYF
>TRBV6-5|TRBJ2-7
CASRGTGSYEQYF
>TRBV10-2|TRBJ2-3
CASSESRTSGTDTQYF
>TRBV19|TRBJ2-2
CASKTSGGLNTGELFF
>TRBV6-5|TRBJ1-2
CASQGQGSGYTF
>TRBV15|TRBJ1-5
CATSIGGNQPQHF
>TRBV9|TRBJ2-5
CASSVTGAGIETQYF
>TRBV7-9|TRBJ2-7
CASSLVVPLEQYF
>TRBV28|TRBJ2-2
CASMETNTNTGELFF
>TRBV30|TRBJ1-3
CAWSGGGNSGNTIYF
>TRBV28|-
CASTRGPPYEQYF
>TRBV11-2|TRBJ2-5
CASRGGMGKETQYF
>TRBV28|TRBJ1-5
CASSPGTGINQPQHF
>TRBV5-8|TRBJ1-4
CASRTRGVRTNEKLFF
>TRBV6-5|TRBJ1-2
CASSYVGGGYTF
>TRBV28|TRBJ1-2
CASLQGAINYGYTF
>TRBV7-2|TRBJ1-4
CASSLVNRDLEKLFF